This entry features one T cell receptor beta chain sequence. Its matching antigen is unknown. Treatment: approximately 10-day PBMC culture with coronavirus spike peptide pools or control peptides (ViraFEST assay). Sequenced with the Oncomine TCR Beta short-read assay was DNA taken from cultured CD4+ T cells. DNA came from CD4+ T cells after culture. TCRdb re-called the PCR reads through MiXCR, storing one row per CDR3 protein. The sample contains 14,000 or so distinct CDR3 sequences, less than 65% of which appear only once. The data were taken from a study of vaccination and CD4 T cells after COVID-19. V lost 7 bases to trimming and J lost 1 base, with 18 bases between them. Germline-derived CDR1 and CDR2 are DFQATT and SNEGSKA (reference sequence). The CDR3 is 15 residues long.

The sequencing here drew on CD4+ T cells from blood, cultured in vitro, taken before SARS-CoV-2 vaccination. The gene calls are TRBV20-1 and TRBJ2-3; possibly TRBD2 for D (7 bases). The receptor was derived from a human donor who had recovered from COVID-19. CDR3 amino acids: CSVIPAGAGTDTQYF. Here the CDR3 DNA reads TGCAGTGTTATCCCCGCGGGGGCGGGCACAGATACGCAGTATTTT.